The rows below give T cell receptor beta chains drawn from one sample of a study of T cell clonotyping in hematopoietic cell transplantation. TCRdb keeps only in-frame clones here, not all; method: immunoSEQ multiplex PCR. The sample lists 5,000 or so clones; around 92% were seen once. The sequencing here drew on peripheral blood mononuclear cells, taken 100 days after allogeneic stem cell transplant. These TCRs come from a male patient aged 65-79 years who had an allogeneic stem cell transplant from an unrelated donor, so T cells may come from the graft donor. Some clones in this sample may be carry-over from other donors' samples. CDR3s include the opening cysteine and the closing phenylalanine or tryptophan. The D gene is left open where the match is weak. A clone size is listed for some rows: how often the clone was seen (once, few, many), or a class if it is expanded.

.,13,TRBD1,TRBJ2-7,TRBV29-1,CSASVPGQYEQYF,TGCAGCGCATCAGTCCCGGGACAGTACGAGCAGTACTTC
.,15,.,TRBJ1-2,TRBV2,CASSSLRGRRDGYTF,TGTGCCAGCAGCTCCCTCCGGGGACGCAGAGACGGCTACACCTTC
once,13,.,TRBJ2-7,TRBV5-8,CASSLPGNYEQYF,TGTGCCAGCAGCTTACCAGGGAACTACGAGCAGTACTTC
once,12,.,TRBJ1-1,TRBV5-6,CASSPEPGEAFF,TGTGCCAGCAGCCCCGAACCGGGAGAAGCTTTCTTT
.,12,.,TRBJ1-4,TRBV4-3,CASSQDLTKLFF,TGCGCCAGCAGCCAAGATCTTACAAAACTGTTTTTT
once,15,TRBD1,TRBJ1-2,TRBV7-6,CASSQIATGEYGYTF,TGTGCCAGCAGCCAAATCGCTACAGGGGAATATGGCTACACCTTC
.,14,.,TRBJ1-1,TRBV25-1,CASSEYGRQAEAFF,TGTGCCAGCAGTGAATACGGGAGACAGGCCGAAGCTTTCTTT
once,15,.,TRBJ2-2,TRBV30,CAWSLEGGYTGELFF,TGTGCCTGGAGTTTGGAAGGAGGGTACACCGGGGAGCTGTTTTTT
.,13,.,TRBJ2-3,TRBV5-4,CASSLEATDTQYF,TGTGCCAGCAGCTTGGAGGCCACAGATACGCAGTATTTT
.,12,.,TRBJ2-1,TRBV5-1,CASSLSLDEQFF,TGCGCCAGCAGCTTGTCGCTCGATGAGCAGTTCTTC
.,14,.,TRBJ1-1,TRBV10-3,CAISETAMNTEAFF,TGTGCCATCAGTGAGACGGCCATGAACACTGAAGCTTTCTTT
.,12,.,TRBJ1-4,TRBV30,CAWSETADPVFF,TGTGCCTGGAGTGAGACCGCGGATCCAGTGTTTTTT
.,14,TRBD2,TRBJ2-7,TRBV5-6,CASTKLAGTYEQYF,TGTGCCAGCACCAAATTAGCGGGAACCTACGAGCAGTACTTC
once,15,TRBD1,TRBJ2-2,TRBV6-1,CASILGQGNTGELFF,TGTGCCAGCATCCTGGGACAGGGGAACACCGGGGAGCTGTTTTTT